The 27 T cell receptor beta chains presented below share a single source sample, sequenced in a study of shared clonotypes between healthy human individuals. Sequencing was performed with immunoSEQ multiplex PCR; in TCRdb, only in-frame clones are kept and a portion is missing. The data contain about half a million clones, about 78% of them seen just once; the ten biggest clones take up around 11%. Sequences were obtained from PBMCs. Receptors originate from a woman between 40 and 50 years old in good health. Some clones in this sample may be carry-over from other donors' samples.

The chain has TRBV18 and TRBJ2-3, with D maybe TRBD2 (5 bases). This CDR3 has 16 residues. Trimming shortened V by 3 bases and J by 0 bases, and 13 bases separated the two germline ends. Germline V gene data show CDR1 as KGHSH and CDR2 as LQKENI. The chain's CDR3 is CASSPGVFASTDTQYF. The CDR3, as DNA: TGTGCCAGCTCACCCGGGGTCTTCGCTAGCACAGATACGCAGTATTTT.

This clone was observed a single time. A much larger clone lies a single base off, so this may be a read error. The gene calls are TRBV5-8 and TRBJ2-1; tentatively, D is TRBD1 (6 bases). Trimming pared 4 bases from V and 4 bases from J, leaving 9 bases between. This CDR3 is built from 13 residues. Germline lookup yields CDR1 SGHTS and CDR2 YDEGEE. CDR3 sequence reads: CASSLDRYNEQFF. CDR3 nucleotides: TGTGCCAGCAGCCTTGACAGGTACAATGAGCAGTTCTTC.

CDR3 in amino acids: CASSLSVGGRIQPQHF. CDR3 in DNA: TGTGCCAGCAGTTTATCAGTTGGCGGGCGGATTCAGCCCCAGCATTTT. The chain uses TRBV28 and TRBJ1-5; D not certain. The CDR3 extends over 16 amino acids. Germline V gene data show CDR1 as MDHEN and CDR2 as SYDVKM. Trimming removed 1 base from V and 6 bases from J, with 16 bases in between. Using reference TRBV28 and TRBJ1-5 for the parts outside the CDR3, the full variable domain is DVKVTQSSRYLVKRTGEKVFLECVQDMDHENMFWYRQDPGLGLRLIYFSYDVKMKEKGDIPEGYSVSREKKERFSLILESASTNQTSMYLCASSLSVGGRIQPQHFGDGTRLSIL.

The J gene is TRBJ1-1, the V gene TRBV9, with 9 bases matching TRBD1. CDR1 is SGDLS and CDR2 is YYNGEE in the germline V gene. V gave up 0 bases and J gave up 5 bases; unmatched junction bases: 5. CDR3 length equals 15 residues. For the CDR3, the DNA is TGTGCCAGCAGCGTAGAGGGACAGGGTGGAACTGAAGCTTTCTTT. Translating it yields CASSVEGQGGTEAFF.

The CDR3 loop reads CASTRRDILDYGYTF. The CDR3 region has the DNA TGTGCCAGCACCCGCAGGGACATTCTTGACTATGGCTACACCTTC. The chain recombines TRBV6-5 with TRBJ1-2, with D tentatively TRBD1 (6 bases). There are 15 residues in the CDR3. Germline V gene sequence: CDR1 MNHEY, CDR2 SVGAGI. V shed 7 bases and J shed 3 bases, with 18 bases lying between them.

The chain combines TRBV13 with TRBJ1-3, with D hard to call. The V end lost 1 base, the J end lost 3 bases, and 1 base lay between the germline ends. Germline assignment: CDR1 PRHDT and CDR2 FYEKMQ (reference sequence). The CDR3 is 12 residues long. The CDR3 region has the DNA TGTGCCAGCAGCTTAGTTGGAAACACCATATATTTT. It yields the protein CASSLVGNTIYF.

V usage is TRBV28 and J usage is TRBJ2-6, with 9 bases lining up with TRBD1. CDR1 MDHEN and CDR2 SYDVKM come from the germline V gene. CDR3 length: 18 amino acids. V shed 5 bases, J shed 5 bases, and the junction held 13 bases outside the gene matches. CDR3 loop: CASSPPGTGRIWANVLTF. CDR3 coding DNA: TGTGCCAGCAGTCCCCCTGGGACAGGGAGGATCTGGGCCAACGTCCTGACTTTC. Variable domain in full (rest from reference TRBV28 and TRBJ2-6): DVKVTQSSRYLVKRTGEKVFLECVQDMDHENMFWYRQDPGLGLRLIYFSYDVKMKEKGDIPEGYSVSREKKERFSLILESASTNQTSMYLCASSPPGTGRIWANVLTFGAGSRLTVL.

The chain joins TRBV5-1 to TRBJ2-5, with D unclear. CDR3 length: 14 residues. Germline values: CDR1 SGHRS, CDR2 YFSETQ. Trimming removed 1 base at V and 2 bases at J, with 9 bases between. The CDR3 nucleotides are TGCGCCAGCAGCTTGCGGCCCCTGCAAGAGACCCAGTACTTC. Protein: CASSLRPLQETQYF.

The chain couples TRBV7-6 to TRBJ2-2; D is perhaps TRBD1 (6 bases). Germline CDR1 reads SGHVS; CDR2 reads FNYEAQ. The V gene lost 7 bases and the J gene lost 8 bases, with 17 bases spanning the gap. CDR3 size: 14 residues. Written as DNA, the CDR3 is TGTGCCAGCACAAACCAGGACAGTTCAGGGGAGCTGTTTTTT. Translating it yields CASTNQDSSGELFF.

V gene TRBV11-2 combines with J gene TRBJ2-4, with no clear D. Trimming removed 5 bases at V and 0 bases at J, with 17 bases between. Germline CDR1 and CDR2: SGHAT and FQNNGV. The CDR3 runs to 17 residues. The CDR3 loop reads CASSPRVIYLAKNIQYF. The CDR3 coding sequence is TGTGCCAGCAGCCCACGGGTTATTTATCTAGCCAAAAACATTCAGTACTTC.

DNA of the CDR3: TGTGCCAGCAGCTTAGTTCAGAATAACAATGAGCAGTTCTTC. It encodes CASSLVQNNNEQFF. This rearrangement joins TRBV11-2 to TRBJ2-1; D gene unclear. Germline CDR1 SGHAT, CDR2 FQNNGV. The CDR3 sequence is 14 residues long. Trimming cost V 1 base and J 5 bases, with 9 bases left between them.

This chain uses TRBV28 with TRBJ2-3; perhaps TRBD2 as D (6 bases). There are 12 residues in the CDR3. CDR1 and CDR2 (germline): MDHEN, SYDVKM. V was pared by 10 bases and J by 4 bases, with 12 bases between. For the CDR3, the DNA is TGTGCCACCAGACTAGTGGCAGATACGCAGTATTTT. Encoded protein: CATRLVADTQYF.

This sequence joins TRBV2 and TRBJ1-4, with D perhaps TRBD1 (5 bases). Per germline, CDR1 SNHLY and CDR2 FYNNEI. V shed 6 bases and J shed 5 bases, with 10 bases lying between them. This CDR3 has 13 residues. As DNA, the CDR3 is TGTGCCAGCAGGACGGACACCAATGAAAAACTGTTTTTT. It yields the protein CASRTDTNEKLFF.

The chain links TRBV28 to TRBJ2-3; perhaps D is TRBD1 or TRBD2 (5 bases each). From germline, CDR1 is MDHEN and CDR2 SYDVKM. The V gene lost 5 bases and the J gene lost 4 bases, with 13 bases spanning the gap. This CDR3 contains 14 residues. CDR3 nucleotides: TGTGCCAGCAGTACTCCCGGGACCGCAGATACGCAGTATTTT. Translated: CASSTPGTADTQYF. Using reference TRBV28 and TRBJ2-3 for the parts outside the CDR3, the full variable domain is DVKVTQSSRYLVKRTGEKVFLECVQDMDHENMFWYRQDPGLGLRLIYFSYDVKMKEKGDIPEGYSVSREKKERFSLILESASTNQTSMYLCASSTPGTADTQYFGPGTRLTVL.

This sequence joins TRBV29-1 and TRBJ2-3; D ambiguous. The CDR3 sequence is 11 residues long. Trimming stripped 4 bases from V and 2 bases from J, with 4 bases between. Germline lookup yields CDR1 SQVTM and CDR2 ANQGSEA. CDR3 nucleotide sequence: TGCAGCGTTGGGACCACAGATACGCAGTATTTT. This translates into CSVGTTDTQYF.

V and J are TRBV14 and TRBJ2-1; TRBD2 matches 9 bases. CDR3 size: 16 residues. CDR1 is SGHDN, CDR2 FVKESK, per germline. After removal of 1 base from V and 6 bases from J, the junction contained 7 bases not matched to a gene. The CDR3 DNA follows: TGTGCCAGCAGCCAAGTAGCGGGAGTTGAGGGCAATGAGCAGTTCTTC. It encodes CASSQVAGVEGNEQFF.

The CDR3 protein is CASSPNPSGEETQYF. The CDR3 DNA reads as TGCGCCAGCAGCCCTAACCCTAGCGGGGAGGAGACCCAGTACTTC. This chain links TRBV5-1 with TRBJ2-5, with 9 nucleotides matching TRBD2. CDR3 length: 15 amino acids. The germline gives CDR1 SGHRS, CDR2 YFSETQ. V lost 4 bases, J lost 5 bases, and 9 bases stayed unmatched.

The V and J genes are TRBV7-9 and TRBJ1-6; 7 nucleotides align to TRBD1. The CDR3 spans 16 residues. With 5 bases clipped from V and 11 bases from J, the junction kept 15 bases outside the gene matches. Germline values: CDR1 SEHNR, CDR2 FQNEAQ (reference sequence). CDR3 sequence: CASSARDSLGSPPLHF. DNA of the CDR3: TGTGCCAGCAGCGCGCGGGACAGCCTTGGATCACCACCCCTCCACTTT. Full variable domain (missing parts from reference TRBV7-9 and TRBJ1-6): DTGVSQNPRHKITKRGQNVTFRCDPISEHNRLYWYRQTLGQGPEFLTYFQNEAQLEKSRLLSDRFSAERPKGSFSTLEIQRTEQGDSAMYLCASSARDSLGSPPLHFGNGTRLTVT.

The chain has TRBV11-2 and TRBJ2-3; a weak D match, TRBD2 (5 bases). Germline V CDR1 and CDR2: SGHAT, FQNNGV. The CDR3 spans 13 residues. V dropped 3 bases and J dropped 5 bases, with 9 bases sitting between them. The CDR3 nucleotides read TGTGCCAGCAGCTTTTCGGGGAGAGATACGCAGTATTTT. Translation: CASSFSGRDTQYF. The full variable domain, its missing parts supplied by reference TRBV11-2 and TRBJ2-3, is EAGVAQSPRYKIIEKRQSVAFWCNPISGHATLYWYQQILGQGPKLLIQFQNNGVVDDSQLPKDRFSAERLKGVDSTLKIQPAKLEDSAVYLCASSFSGRDTQYFGPGTRLTVL.

The rearrangement links TRBV6-4 to TRBJ2-1; 9 bases are a match to TRBD2. Germline V gives CDR1 MRHNA, CDR2 SNTAGT. This CDR3 is 14 amino acids long. V trimming: 5 bases; J trimming: 4 bases; junction bases outside the gene matches: 3. Here the CDR3 DNA reads TGTGCCAGCAGTTTAAGCGGGGGGTACAATGAGCAGTTCTTC. Encoded protein: CASSLSGGYNEQFF.

This sequence joins TRBV27 and TRBJ1-4, with TRBD1 matching 10 bases. The CDR3 spans 14 residues. V lost 6 bases to trimming and J lost 8 bases; unmatched junction nucleotides: 6. The germline gives CDR1 MNHEY, CDR2 SMNVEV (reference sequence). CDR3 nucleotide sequence: TGTGCCAGCAGCCGACAGGGGGCACAGGAAAAACTGTTTTTT. Its protein is CASSRQGAQEKLFF.

This chain uses TRBV4-1 with TRBJ2-1; 9 positions match TRBD2. CDR1 and CDR2 from the germline V gene are MGHRA and YSYEKL. This CDR3 contains 15 residues. Trimming took 2 bases from V and 5 from J; bases not matched to a gene: 4. CDR3 sequence reads: CASSQPLAGNNEQFF. The CDR3 DNA is TGCGCCAGCAGCCAACCCCTAGCGGGGAACAATGAGCAGTTCTTC.

A word on this clone: Other nucleotide sequences in the sample specify the same CDR3. The chain combines TRBV27 with TRBJ2-5; perhaps TRBD1 as D (5 bases). The CDR3 is 11 amino acids. Germline loops: CDR1 MNHEY, CDR2 SMNVEV (reference sequence). Trimming shortened V by 4 bases and J by 5 bases, and 5 bases separated the two germline ends. The CDR3 DNA reads as TGTGCCAGCAGTTCAGGGGAGACCCAGTACTTC. It specifies CASSSGETQYF.

This chain uses TRBV6-6 with TRBJ2-1; a possible D gene is TRBD2 (6 bases). There are 15 residues in the CDR3. From germline, CDR1 is MNHNY and CDR2 SVGAGI (reference sequence). V gave up 6 bases and J gave up 0 bases, with 12 bases separating them. For the CDR3, the DNA is TGTGCCAGCAGCCCCGGACTACTCTCCTACAATGAGCAGTTCTTC. It is translated as CASSPGLLSYNEQFF.

The chain has TRBV7-6 and TRBJ2-7; TRBD1 might be the D (5 bases). V dropped 3 bases and J dropped 3 bases, with 15 bases sitting between them. Germline CDR1 SGHVS, CDR2 FNYEAQ. CDR3 length: 15 residues. The CDR3 region is CASSLTVSTVYEQYF. In DNA, the CDR3 is TGTGCCAGCAGCTTGACAGTCTCTACCGTCTACGAGCAGTACTTC.

This clone was seen ten or more times. V usage is TRBV25-1 and J usage is TRBJ2-3; a possible D gene is TRBD2 (5 bases). This CDR3 is 12 amino acids long. V shed 6 bases and J shed 5 bases, with 9 bases lying between them. Looked up from germline, CDR1 is MGHDK and CDR2 is SYGVNS. CDR3 nucleotide sequence: TGTGCCAGCAGGAATGAGGGAGATACGCAGTATTTT. Translation gives CASRNEGDTQYF.

The genes are TRBV25-1 and TRBJ1-5; tentatively, D is TRBD1 (5 bases). From germline, CDR1 is MGHDK and CDR2 SYGVNS. The CDR3 consists of 14 residues. The V and J ends lost 8 bases and 0 bases respectively, with 11 bases between them. This chain's CDR3 is CASGGDDSNQPQHF. CDR3 bases: TGTGCCAGCGGCGGGGACGATAGCAATCAGCCCCAGCATTTT.